This T cell receptor beta chain was sequenced during a study of blood T cell repertoires in COVID-19. About the research overall: The analysed material was cDNA or gDNA that came from T cells, B-cell-depleted T cells, or PBMCs.

Measured with immunoSEQ multiplex PCR; TCRdb has only the in-frame clones, and not every one. Of around 140,000 clones listed, 75% to 90% are singletons. Germline CDR1 reads SQVTM; CDR2 reads ANQGSEA. The V gene end was trimmed by 3 bases and the J gene end by 6 bases; junction bases not matched to a gene: 12. CDR3 length: 15 residues. This sequence was found in a human donor in a cohort sampled during active COVID-19. Sequenced: peripheral blood. The rearrangement uses TRBV29-1 and TRBJ1-1, with 8 bases fitting TRBD1. DNA of the CDR3: TGCAGCGTTGACACCACAGGGGGGGGGCTTTCTGAAGCTTTCTTT. Protein product: CSVDTTGGGLSEAFF.